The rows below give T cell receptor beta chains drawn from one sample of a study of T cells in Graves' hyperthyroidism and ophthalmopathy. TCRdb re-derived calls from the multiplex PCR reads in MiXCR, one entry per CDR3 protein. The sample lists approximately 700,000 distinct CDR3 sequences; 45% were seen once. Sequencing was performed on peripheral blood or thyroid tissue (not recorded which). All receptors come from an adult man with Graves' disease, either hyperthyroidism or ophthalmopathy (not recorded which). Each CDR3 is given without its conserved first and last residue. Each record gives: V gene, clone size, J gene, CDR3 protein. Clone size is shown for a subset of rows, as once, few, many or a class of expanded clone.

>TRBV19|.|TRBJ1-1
ASSGRTVMNTEAF
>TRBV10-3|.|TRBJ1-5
AISESGRYSNQPQH
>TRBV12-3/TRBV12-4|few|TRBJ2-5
ASSSGTSGGLETQY
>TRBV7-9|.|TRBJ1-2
ASSPPAGLSYGYT
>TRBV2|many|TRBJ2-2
ASSATSGNTGELF
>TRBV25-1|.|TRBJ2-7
ASSPSLHEQY
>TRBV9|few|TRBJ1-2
ASSVEIGGINGYT
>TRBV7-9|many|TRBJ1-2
ASSTSGNPHGYT
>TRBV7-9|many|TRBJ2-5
ASRTGQETQY
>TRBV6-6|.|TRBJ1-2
ATSYSTGKTPT
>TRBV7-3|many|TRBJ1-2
ASSLWLTGLDGYT
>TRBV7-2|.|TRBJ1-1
ASSQWQAEAF
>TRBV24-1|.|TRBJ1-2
APGQLTNYGYT
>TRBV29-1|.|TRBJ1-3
SSAGHYSGNTIY
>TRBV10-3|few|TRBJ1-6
ASGETLGSPLH